This T cell receptor beta chain was recovered during a study of tumor-infiltrating T cells and Merkel cell polyomavirus. Study information: The study examined CD8+ T cells specific for the Merkel cell polyomavirus KLL epitope. Therapies varied by patient, including chemotherapy, radiation and immunotherapies.

The method was immunoSEQ multiplex PCR; TCRdb's version includes in-frame clones alone and lacks a portion of them. The sample includes more than 20,000 clones, about 85% seen only once; the top ten take roughly 2.5%. All patients' tumors stained robustly positive for Merkel cell polyomavirus Large T antigen by immunohistochemistry. Included patients showed over 0.04% KLL-tetramer+ CD8+ T cells in blood and/or TIL. V lost 9 bases to trimming and J lost 3 bases, with 5 bases between them. The length of the CDR3 is 10 residues. The V gene's germline CDR1 is MDHEN and CDR2 SYDVKM. The clonotype comes from a man aged 50 to 60 with Merkel cell carcinoma. V and J are TRBV28 and TRBJ1-2; D not certain. Material: lymph node tissue. Written as DNA, the CDR3 is TGTGCCAGTTCGGACTATGGCTACACCTTC. Translating it yields CASSDYGYTF.